This T cell receptor (beta chain) was identified during a study of long-term antiretroviral therapy in people with HIV. V lost 5 bases to trimming and J lost 5 bases; unmatched junction nucleotides: 7. The CDR3 loop spans 14 amino acids. Germline lookup yields CDR1 LNHDA and CDR2 SQIVND (reference sequence). Regarding this clone: Its target is not known.

Version v3.0 of the immunoSEQ assay ran at survey level. The sequencing target was roughly 40,000-55,000 T-cell genomes per sample. The assay was immunoSEQ multiplex PCR, and TCRdb's table has in-frame clones only and misses some. The table shows around 15,000 clones, with around 80% occurring only once. Study findings and constraints: Transplant donor controls retained higher diversity, though diversity increased after ART. HIV repertoires had narrower CDR3 length ranges than controls.

The sample in question was unsorted PBMCs, obtained 2.1 years after starting antiretroviral therapy. The TCR was taken from a man aged 35 to 55 with HIV. The rearrangement joins TRBV19 to TRBJ2-7, with 9 positions matching TRBD1. CDR3 DNA: TGTGCCAGTAGTTGGGGGACAGGGTCGGACGAGCAGTACTTC. Amino acids: CASSWGTGSDEQYF.